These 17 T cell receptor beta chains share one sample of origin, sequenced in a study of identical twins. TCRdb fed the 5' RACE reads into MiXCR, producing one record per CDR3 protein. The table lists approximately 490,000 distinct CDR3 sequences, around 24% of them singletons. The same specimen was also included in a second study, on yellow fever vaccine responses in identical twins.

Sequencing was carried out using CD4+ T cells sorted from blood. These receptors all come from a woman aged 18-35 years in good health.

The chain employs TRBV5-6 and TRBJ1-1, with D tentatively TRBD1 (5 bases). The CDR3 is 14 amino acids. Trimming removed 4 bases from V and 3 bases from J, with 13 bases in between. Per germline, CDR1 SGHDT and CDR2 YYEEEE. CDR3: CASSTRTPYTEAFF. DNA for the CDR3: TGTGCCAGCAGCACGAGGACACCCTACACTGAAGCTTTCTTT.

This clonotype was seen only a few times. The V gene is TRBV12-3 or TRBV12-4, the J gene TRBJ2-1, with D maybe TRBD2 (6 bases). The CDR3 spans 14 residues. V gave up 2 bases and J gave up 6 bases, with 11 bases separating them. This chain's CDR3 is CASSLIGTLNEQFF. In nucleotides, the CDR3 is TGTGCCAGCAGTTTAATAGGGACTCTCAATGAGCAGTTCTTC.

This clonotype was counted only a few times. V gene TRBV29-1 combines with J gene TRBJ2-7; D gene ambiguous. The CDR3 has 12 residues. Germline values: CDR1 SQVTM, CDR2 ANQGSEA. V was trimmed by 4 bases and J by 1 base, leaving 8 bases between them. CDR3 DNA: TGCAGCGTTGGGTCCCGGTCCTACGAGCAGTACTTC. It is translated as CSVGSRSYEQYF.

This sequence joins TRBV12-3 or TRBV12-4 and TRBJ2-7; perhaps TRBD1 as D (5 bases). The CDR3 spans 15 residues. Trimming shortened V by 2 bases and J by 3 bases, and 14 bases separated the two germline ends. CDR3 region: CASSLFQGINYEQYF. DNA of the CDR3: TGTGCCAGCAGTTTATTTCAGGGCATAAACTACGAGCAGTACTTC.

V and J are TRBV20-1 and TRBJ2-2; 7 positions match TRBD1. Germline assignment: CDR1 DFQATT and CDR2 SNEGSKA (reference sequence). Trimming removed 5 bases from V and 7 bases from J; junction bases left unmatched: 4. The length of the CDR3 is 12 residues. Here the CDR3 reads CSAQRTGGELFF. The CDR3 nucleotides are TGCAGTGCTCAACGGACAGGCGGGGAGCTGTTTTTT.

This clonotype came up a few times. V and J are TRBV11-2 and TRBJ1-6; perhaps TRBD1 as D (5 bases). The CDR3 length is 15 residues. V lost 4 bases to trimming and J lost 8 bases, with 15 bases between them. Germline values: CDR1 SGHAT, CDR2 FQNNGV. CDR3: CASSYQGVRDSPLHF. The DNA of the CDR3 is TGTGCCAGCAGCTACCAAGGGGTTCGCGATTCACCCCTCCACTTT.

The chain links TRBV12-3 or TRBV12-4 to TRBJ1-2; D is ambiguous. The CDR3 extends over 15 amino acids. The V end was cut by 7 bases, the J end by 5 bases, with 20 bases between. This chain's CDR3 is CASTEGVFSHYGYTF. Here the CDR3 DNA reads TGTGCCAGCACCGAGGGCGTTTTCTCTCATTATGGCTACACCTTC.

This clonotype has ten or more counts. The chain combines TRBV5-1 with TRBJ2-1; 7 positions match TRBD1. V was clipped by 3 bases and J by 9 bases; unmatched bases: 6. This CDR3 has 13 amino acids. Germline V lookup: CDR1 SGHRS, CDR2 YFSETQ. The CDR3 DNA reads TGCGCCAGCAGCTGGGGACAGTCTGGTGAGCAGTTCTTC. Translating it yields CASSWGQSGEQFF.

The CDR3 here is CASSQDGSTDTQYF. The CDR3 DNA is TGCGCCAGCAGCCAAGACGGAAGCACAGATACGCAGTATTTT. The J gene is TRBJ2-3, the V gene TRBV4-1, with D unresolved. Germline V gene data show CDR1 as MGHRA and CDR2 as YSYEKL. The V and J ends lost 0 bases and 0 bases respectively, with 4 bases between them. The CDR3 spans 14 residues.

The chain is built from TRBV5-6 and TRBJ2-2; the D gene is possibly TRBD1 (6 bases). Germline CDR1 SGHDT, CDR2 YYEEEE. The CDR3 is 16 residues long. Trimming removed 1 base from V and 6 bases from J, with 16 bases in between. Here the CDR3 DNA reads TGTGCCAGCAGCTTGCGACAGGCTGGGGGCCCCGGGGAGCTGTTTTTT. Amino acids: CASSLRQAGGPGELFF.

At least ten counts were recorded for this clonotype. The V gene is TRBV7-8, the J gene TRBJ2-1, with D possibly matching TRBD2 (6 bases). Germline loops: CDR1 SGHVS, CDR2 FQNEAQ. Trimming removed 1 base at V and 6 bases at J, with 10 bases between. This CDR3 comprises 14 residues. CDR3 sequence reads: CASSLVGRSNEQFF. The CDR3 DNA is TGTGCCAGCAGCTTAGTCGGGAGAAGCAATGAGCAGTTCTTC.

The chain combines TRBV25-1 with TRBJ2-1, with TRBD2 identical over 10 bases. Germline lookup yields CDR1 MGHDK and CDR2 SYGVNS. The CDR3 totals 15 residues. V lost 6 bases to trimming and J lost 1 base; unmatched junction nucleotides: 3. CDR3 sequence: CASRLAGASYNEQFF. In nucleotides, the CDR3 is TGTGCCAGCAGGCTAGCGGGAGCATCCTACAATGAGCAGTTCTTC.

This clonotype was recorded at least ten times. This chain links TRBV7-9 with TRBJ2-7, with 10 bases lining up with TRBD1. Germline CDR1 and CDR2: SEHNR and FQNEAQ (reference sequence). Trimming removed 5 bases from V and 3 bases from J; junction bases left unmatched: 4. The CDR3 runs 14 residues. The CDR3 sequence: CASSPGQGIYEQYV. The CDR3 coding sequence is TGTGCCAGCAGCCCGGGACAGGGGATCTACGAGCAGTACGTC.

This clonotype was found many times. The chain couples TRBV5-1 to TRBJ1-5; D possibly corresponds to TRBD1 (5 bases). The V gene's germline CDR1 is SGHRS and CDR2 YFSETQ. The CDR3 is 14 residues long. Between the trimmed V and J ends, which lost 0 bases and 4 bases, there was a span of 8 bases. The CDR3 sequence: CASSLVGGNQPQHF. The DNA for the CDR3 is TGCGCCAGCAGCTTGGTCGGGGGAAATCAGCCCCAGCATTTT.

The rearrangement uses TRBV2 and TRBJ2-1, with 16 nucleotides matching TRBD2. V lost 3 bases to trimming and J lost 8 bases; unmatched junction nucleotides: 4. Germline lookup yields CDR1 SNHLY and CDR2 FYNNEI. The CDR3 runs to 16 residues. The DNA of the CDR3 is TGTGCCAGCAGTGAGGGACTAGCGGGAGGGTTGTATGAGCAGTTCTTC. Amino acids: CASSEGLAGGLYEQFF.

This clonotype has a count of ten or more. The CDR3 loop reads CASSLADAWTQYF. As DNA, the CDR3 is TGCGCCAGCAGCTTGGCGGATGCGTGGACCCAGTACTTC. The rearrangement links TRBV5-1 to TRBJ2-5; D is uncertain. From germline, CDR1 is SGHRS and CDR2 YFSETQ. CDR3 length: 13 residues. With 0 bases removed from V and 7 bases from J, the gap between germline ends came to 10 bases.

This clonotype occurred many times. The CDR3 here is CSARSWDRIYNEQFF. The CDR3 DNA reads TGCAGTGCCCGTTCTTGGGACAGAATTTACAATGAGCAGTTCTTC. The chain uses TRBV20-1 and TRBJ2-1; 7 bases fit TRBD1. Trimming took 6 bases from V and 4 from J; bases not matched to a gene: 12. Per the germline V gene, CDR1 is DFQATT and CDR2 is SNEGSKA (reference sequence). The CDR3 spans 15 residues.